The clone carrying this T cell receptor (beta chain) was observed a handful of times. This specimen comes from a study of blood T cells in healthy people across ages. Primed by a sample-barcoded 5' primer and a J-beta primer mix, a second PCR proceeded for about 6 to 12 cycles. TCRdb reprocessed the 5' RACE reads with MiXCR, giving one entry per CDR3 protein. The table shows some 1,800,000 distinct CDR3 sequences, with 35% to 50% occurring only once. CDR1 is DFQATT and CDR2 is SNEGSKA in the germline V gene (reference sequence). V was cut by 1 base and J by 8 bases, with 15 bases left in between. The CDR3 contains 14 residues.

The sample comprised blood. The clonotype was recovered from a human donor in good health. The gene calls are TRBV20-1 and TRBJ1-5; D gene ambiguous. CDR3 coding DNA: TGCAGTGCTAGAGGTAGGGCTACAGTAGAGCCCCAGCATTTT. It codes for CSARGRATVEPQHF.